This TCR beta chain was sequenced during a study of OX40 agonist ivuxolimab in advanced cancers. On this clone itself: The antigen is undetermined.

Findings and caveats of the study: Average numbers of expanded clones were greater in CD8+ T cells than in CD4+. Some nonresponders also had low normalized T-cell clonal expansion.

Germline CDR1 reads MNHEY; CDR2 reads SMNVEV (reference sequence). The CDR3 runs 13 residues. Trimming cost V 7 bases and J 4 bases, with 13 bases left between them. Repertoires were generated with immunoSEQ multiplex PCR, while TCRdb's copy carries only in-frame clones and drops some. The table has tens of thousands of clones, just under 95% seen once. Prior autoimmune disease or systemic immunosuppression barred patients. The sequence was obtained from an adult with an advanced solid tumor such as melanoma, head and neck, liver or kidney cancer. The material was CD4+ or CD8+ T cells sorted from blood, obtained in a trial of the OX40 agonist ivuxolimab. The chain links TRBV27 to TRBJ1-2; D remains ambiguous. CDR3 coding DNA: TGTGCCAGCACACCGGGGTACGGCTATGGCTACACCTTC. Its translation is CASTPGYGYGYTF.